One and the same sample provided the 19 T cell receptor beta chains below, sequenced in a study of blood T cells in healthy people across ages. Alongside a J-beta primer mix, a sample-barcoded 5' primer served in a second PCR lasting 7 to 11 cycles. TCRdb fed the 5' RACE reads into MiXCR, producing one record per CDR3 protein. The data contain roughly 790,000 distinct CDR3 sequences, more than 40% of them singletons. Sequenced input: blood. The receptors here all came from an older woman in good health.

The genes are TRBV5-5 and TRBJ2-5; TRBD2 matches at 9 bases. J lost 1 base, V lost 0 bases, and 1 base had no gene match. The CDR3 is 15 amino acids. Per the germline V gene, CDR1 is SGHKS and CDR2 is YYEKEE (reference sequence). The CDR3 DNA sequence: TGTGCCAGCAGCTTGGCACTAGCGGGCCAAGAGACCCAGTACTTC. Amino acid sequence: CASSLALAGQETQYF.

This clonotype was counted between two and nine times. The gene calls are TRBV5-6 and TRBJ2-7; TRBD2 agrees at 11 bases. With 4 bases clipped from V and 3 bases from J, the junction kept 3 bases outside the gene matches. Germline V lookup: CDR1 SGHDT, CDR2 YYEEEE. The CDR3 sequence is 14 residues long. CDR3 loop: CASSRTSGLYEQYF. The CDR3 nucleotides are TGTGCCAGCAGCCGGACTAGCGGGCTCTACGAGCAGTACTTC. The complete variable domain, with remaining parts taken from reference TRBV5-6 and TRBJ2-7, reads DAGVTQSPTHLIKTRGQQVTLRCSPKSGHDTVSWYQQALGQGPQFIFQYYEEEERQRGNFPDRFSGHQFPNYSSELNVNALLLGDSALYLCASSRTSGLYEQYFGPGTRLTVT.

The chain carries TRBV6-2 or TRBV6-3 and TRBJ2-4, with D possibly TRBD2 on 6 matching bases. CDR1 and CDR2 (germline): MNHEY, SVGEGT. The V end lost 6 bases, the J end lost 3 bases, and 15 bases lay between the germline ends. This CDR3 has 15 residues. The CDR3 coding sequence is TGTGCCAGCAGCGACGGGGGAATAGGCAAAAACATTCAGTACTTC. Translated: CASSDGGIGKNIQYF.

CDR3 in DNA: TGTGCCAGCTCCTATATGGAGGATAGCTTCTATGGCTACACCTTC. This gives the protein CASSYMEDSFYGYTF. The chain recombines TRBV18 with TRBJ1-2; D remains unclear. Trimming cost V 6 bases and J 4 bases, with 18 bases left between them. The CDR3 is made up of 15 amino acids. The germline V gene has CDR1 KGHSH and CDR2 LQKENI.

V gene TRBV20-1 combines with J gene TRBJ1-2; tentative D call: TRBD1 (5 bases). The CDR3 contains 12 residues. Per germline, CDR1 DFQATT and CDR2 SNEGSKA (reference sequence). V was trimmed by 3 bases and J by 8 bases, leaving 13 bases between them. The CDR3 DNA sequence: TGCAGTGCTAGCGGGGGACGATGGGGCTACACCTTC. It specifies CSASGGRWGYTF.

J is TRBJ2-1 and V is TRBV20-1, with 8 bases identical to TRBD2. There are 14 residues in the CDR3. V gave up 1 base and J gave up 8 bases; unmatched junction bases: 7. Germline V gene lookup returns CDR1 DFQATT and CDR2 SNEGSKA (reference sequence). The CDR3 sequence: CSARAGTSLHEQFF. For the CDR3, the DNA is TGCAGTGCTAGAGCCGGGACTAGTCTTCATGAGCAGTTCTTC.

V and J are TRBV5-1 and TRBJ2-4, with 8 bases matching TRBD2. The CDR3 has 17 residues. The V and J ends lost 1 base and 4 bases, in that order; junction bases with no gene match: 10. Germline CDR1 and CDR2: SGHRS and YFSETQ. The CDR3 reads CASSLMASGGGKNIQYF. In nucleotides, the CDR3 is TGCGCCAGCAGCTTGATGGCCAGCGGGGGAGGTAAAAACATTCAGTACTTC.

The V call is TRBV7-2, the J call TRBJ2-7, with 11 positions matching TRBD2. CDR1 and CDR2 (germline): SGHTA, FQGNSA. The junction had 8 bases not matched to a gene; V was cut back by 1 base and J by 0 bases. The CDR3 runs 18 residues. Here the CDR3 DNA reads TGTGCCAGCAGCTTAGGGTCTAGCGGGAGGTGGAGCTCCTACGAGCAGTACTTC. This encodes CASSLGSSGRWSSYEQYF.

This clonotype was counted a few times. V and J are TRBV20-1 and TRBJ2-3; TRBD2 matches 9 bases. CDR3 size: 14 residues. Looked up from germline, CDR1 is DFQATT and CDR2 is SNEGSKA (reference sequence). V lost 4 bases to trimming and J lost 1 base; unmatched junction nucleotides: 3. The CDR3 coding sequence is TGCAGTGCTACAAGGACTAGCGGCACAGATACGCAGTATTTT. Encoded protein: CSATRTSGTDTQYF.

This clonotype was detected only once. The chain is built from TRBV20-1 and TRBJ2-4, with TRBD2 identical over 12 bases. In germline, CDR1 is DFQATT, CDR2 SNEGSKA (reference sequence). The J segment lost 2 bases and the V segment lost 5 bases, leaving 10 bases of the junction unmatched. This CDR3 is 17 amino acids long. CDR3 sequence: CSALLLAGGGTKNIQYF. The CDR3, as DNA: TGCAGTGCTCTTTTACTAGCGGGAGGCGGAACCAAAAACATTCAGTACTTC.

Notes on this clonotype: One end of the junction varies from germline; a read error may be responsible. The chain is built from TRBV12-3 or TRBV12-4 and TRBJ2-3; D is possibly TRBD2 (7 bases). The CDR3 spans 16 residues. The CDR3 is CASSRGGLRGTDTQNF. DNA of the CDR3: TGTGCCAGCAGCCGCGGGGGCTTAAGGGGCACAGATACGCAGAATTTT.

The rearrangement links TRBV7-7 to TRBJ2-3, with a tentative D call TRBD1 (5 bases). Trimming pared 5 bases from V and 3 bases from J, leaving 15 bases between. Germline CDR1 is SSHAT and CDR2 is FNYEAQ (reference sequence). This CDR3 region has 15 residues. Here the CDR3 reads CASSQGVSRTDTQYF. CDR3 in DNA: TGTGCCAGCAGCCAAGGGGTGAGCCGGACAGATACGCAGTATTTT.

This clonotype has just a few counts. The chain recombines TRBV11-2 with TRBJ2-5; D is unclear. V lost 5 bases and J lost 0, with 13 bases in between. Germline CDR1 SGHAT, CDR2 FQNNGV. The CDR3 runs 15 residues. In nucleotides, the CDR3 is TGTGCCAGCAGCCCTAGAGAGGCGTACCAAGAGACCCAGTACTTC. Its translation is CASSPREAYQETQYF. The full variable domain, its missing parts supplied by reference TRBV11-2 and TRBJ2-5, is EAGVAQSPRYKIIEKRQSVAFWCNPISGHATLYWYQQILGQGPKLLIQFQNNGVVDDSQLPKDRFSAERLKGVDSTLKIQPAKLEDSAVYLCASSPREAYQETQYFGPGTRLLVL.

The CDR3 sequence: CASSEDYAVNEQYF. In nucleotides, the CDR3 is TGTGCCAGCAGCGAGGACTATGCTGTCAATGAGCAGTACTTC. J is TRBJ2-1 and V is TRBV3-1; D is perhaps TRBD2 (6 bases). TRBJ2-7 explains the end of the DNA better; the J call may be wrong. The CDR3 has 14 residues. Per the germline V gene, CDR1 is LGHDT and CDR2 is YNNKEL (reference sequence).

This clonotype has a single count. This chain links TRBV5-1 with TRBJ1-5; TRBD1 might be the D (6 bases). CDR1 and CDR2 (germline): SGHRS, YFSETQ. This CDR3 has 15 residues. The V gene lost 2 bases and the J gene lost 7 bases, with 16 bases spanning the gap. CDR3 sequence: CASSLGEGGRQPQHF. In DNA form, the CDR3 reads TGCGCCAGCAGCTTAGGGGAAGGGGGGAGGCAGCCCCAGCATTTT.

The V and J genes are TRBV7-8 and TRBJ1-3; D is uncertain. The CDR3 runs 13 residues. V gave up 1 base and J gave up 6 bases, with 7 bases separating them. Germline lookup yields CDR1 SGHVS and CDR2 FQNEAQ. Here the CDR3 DNA reads TGTGCCAGCAGCTTAGGCCCGGAAAACACCATATATTTT. This sequence encodes CASSLGPENTIYF. Complete variable domain (other parts from reference TRBV7-8 and TRBJ1-3): GAGVSQSPRYKVAKRGQDVALRCDPISGHVSLFWYQQALGQGPEFLTYFQNEAQLDKSGLPSDRFFAERPEGSVSTLKIQRTQQEDSAVYLCASSLGPENTIYFGEGSWLTVV.

V is TRBV7-2 and J is TRBJ2-1; D remains unclear. Germline V gene data show CDR1 as SGHTA and CDR2 as FQGNSA. This CDR3 comprises 12 residues. V was clipped by 1 base and J by 10 bases, with 8 bases between them. The CDR3 region is CASSLESSEQFF. For the CDR3, the DNA is TGTGCCAGCAGCTTAGAGTCAAGCGAGCAGTTCTTC.

The chain carries TRBV7-2 and TRBJ2-7; TRBD2 aligns across 13 bases. The CDR3 is made up of 15 amino acids. The V and J ends lost 5 bases and 4 bases, in that order; junction bases with no gene match: 5. The V gene's germline CDR1 is SGHTA and CDR2 FQGNSA. The CDR3 loop is CASSQWTSGGYEQYF. CDR3 nucleotides: TGTGCCAGCAGCCAATGGACTAGCGGGGGATACGAGCAGTACTTC.

The chain recombines TRBV3-1 with TRBJ2-6, with 7 bases that match TRBD1. V lost 3 bases to trimming and J lost 0 bases; unmatched junction nucleotides: 11. There are 19 residues in the CDR3. The germline V gene has CDR1 LGHDT and CDR2 YNNKEL (reference sequence). This CDR3 is CASSQVTGTVSSGANVLTF. For the CDR3, the DNA is TGTGCCAGCAGCCAGGTTACCGGGACAGTAAGCTCTGGGGCCAACGTCCTGACTTTC.